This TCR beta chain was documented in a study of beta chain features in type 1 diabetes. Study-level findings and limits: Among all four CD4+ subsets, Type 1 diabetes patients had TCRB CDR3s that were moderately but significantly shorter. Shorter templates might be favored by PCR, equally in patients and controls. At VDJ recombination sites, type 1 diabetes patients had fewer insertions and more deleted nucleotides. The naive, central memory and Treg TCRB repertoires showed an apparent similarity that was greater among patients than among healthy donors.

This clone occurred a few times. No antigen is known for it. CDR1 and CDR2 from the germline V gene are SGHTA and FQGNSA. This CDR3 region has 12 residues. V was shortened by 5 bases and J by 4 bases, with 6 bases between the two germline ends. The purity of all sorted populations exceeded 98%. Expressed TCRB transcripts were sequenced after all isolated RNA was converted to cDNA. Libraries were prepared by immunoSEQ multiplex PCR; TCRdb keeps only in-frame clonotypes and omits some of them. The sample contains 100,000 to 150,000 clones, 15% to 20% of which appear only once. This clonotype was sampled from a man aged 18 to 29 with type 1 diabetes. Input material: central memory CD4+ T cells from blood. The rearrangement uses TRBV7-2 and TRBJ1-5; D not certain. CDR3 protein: CASSLDNQPQHF. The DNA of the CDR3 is TGTGCCAGCAGCCTAGATAATCAGCCCCAGCATTTT.